This T cell receptor (beta chain) is from a study of T cell responses to AZD1222 COVID-19 vaccine. This CDR3 has 14 residues. Germline lookup yields CDR1 MNHEY and CDR2 SVGAGI. The V gene end was trimmed by 6 bases and the J gene end by 7 bases; junction bases not matched to a gene: 11. Clones were read by immunoSEQ multiplex PCR, and TCRdb kept only the in-frame ones, dropping some. The profile shows approximately 130,000 clones, 89% of them singletons. The chain carries TRBV6-5 and TRBJ1-2; the match to TRBD1 covers 7 bases. Sample: peripheral blood, taken 28 days after the second AZD1222 dose. This receptor was obtained from an adult who received the AZD1222 COVID-19 vaccine. The CDR3, as DNA: TGTGCCAGCAGATTCGGGACAGCCCTCGGTGGCTACACCTTC. Translating it yields CASRFGTALGGYTF.